Listed below are T cell receptor beta chains from one sample, sequenced in a study of T cell responses to AZD1222 COVID-19 vaccine. Some clones are missing from TCRdb's copy, which holds only in-frame ones; the method was immunoSEQ multiplex PCR. The table includes more than 90,000 clones, more than 65% detected once. The specimen comprised peripheral blood, sampled on day 0 of AZD1222 vaccination. Every receptor here comes from an adult in good health. Both conserved end residues are part of each CDR3. Fields, in order: clone size, D gene, J gene, V gene, CDR3 DNA, CDR3 protein. D genes are given only for firm matches. Part of the rows lack a size; the others show once, few, many or a class for expanded clones.

-,-,TRBJ1-1,TRBV19,TGTGCCAGTAGACGGGTGAATACTGAAGCTTTCTTT,CASRRVNTEAFF
-,TRBD1,TRBJ2-7,TRBV10-3,TGTGCCATCAGTGCCGGACAGGGGGCTTACGAGCAGTACTTC,CAISAGQGAYEQYF
-,-,TRBJ2-1,TRBV11-2,TGTGCCAGCAGCCCCAGGGCCGCTCACAACAATGAGCAGTTCTTC,CASSPRAAHNNEQFF
-,-,TRBJ2-6,TRBV30,TGTGCCTGTACAGCCGGGTGGGACTCTGGTGCCAACGTCCTGACTTTC,CACTAGWDSGANVLTF
-,-,TRBJ1-4,TRBV11-2,TGTGCCAGCAGCCCCGGGGCAAATGAAAAACTGTTTTTT,CASSPGANEKLFF
-,-,TRBJ1-1,TRBV28,TGTGCCAGCAGTTCGCCGGGACACGGAAGCACTGAAGCTTTCTTT,CASSSPGHGSTEAFF
-,-,TRBJ1-1,TRBV27,TGTGCCAGCCAGGATAGGAGGACTGAAGCTTTCTTT,CASQDRRTEAFF
-,-,TRBJ2-7,TRBV5-1,TGCGCCAGCAGCTTGGAAAGGGACCTACGATTTGAGCAGTACTTC,CASSLERDLRFEQYF
-,TRBD1,TRBJ2-7,TRBV25-1,TGTGCCAGCAGTAGGACAGGGACCTCCTACGAGCAGTACTTC,CASSRTGTSYEQYF
-,-,TRBJ1-2,TRBV5-4,TGTGCCAGCAGCCAGGACGGACTCTATGGCTACACCTTC,CASSQDGLYGYTF
once,TRBD2,TRBJ2-1,TRBV19,TGTGCCAGTAGTCCCCGGCGGGAGTTCTACAATGAGCAGTTCTTC,CASSPRREFYNEQFF
-,-,TRBJ2-4,TRBV6-5,TGTGCCAGCAGTTACTCGGGAGCGGTCCAAAACATTCAGTACTTC,CASSYSGAVQNIQYF